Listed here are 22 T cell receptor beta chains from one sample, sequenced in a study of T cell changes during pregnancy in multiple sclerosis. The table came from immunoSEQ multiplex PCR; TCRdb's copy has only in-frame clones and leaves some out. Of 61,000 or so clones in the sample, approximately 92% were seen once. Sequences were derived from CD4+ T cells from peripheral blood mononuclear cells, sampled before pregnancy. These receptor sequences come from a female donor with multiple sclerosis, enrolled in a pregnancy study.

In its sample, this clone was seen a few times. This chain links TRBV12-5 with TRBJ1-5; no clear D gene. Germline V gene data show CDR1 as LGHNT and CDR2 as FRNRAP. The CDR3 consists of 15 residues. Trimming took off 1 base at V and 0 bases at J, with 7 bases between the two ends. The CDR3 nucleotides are TGTGCTAGTGGTTTGGGACTTAATAGCAATCAGCCCCAGCATTTT. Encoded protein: CASGLGLNSNQPQHF.

The CDR3 DNA reads as TGTGCCAGCAGTGAAATGGCAGGGGGTCAGCCCCAGCATTTT. It codes for CASSEMAGGQPQHF. The genes are TRBV6-1 and TRBJ1-5; 7 positions agree with TRBD1. Germline V gene sequence: CDR1 MNHNS, CDR2 SASEGT. This CDR3 region has 14 residues. V lost 2 bases, J lost 6 bases, and 4 bases stayed unmatched.

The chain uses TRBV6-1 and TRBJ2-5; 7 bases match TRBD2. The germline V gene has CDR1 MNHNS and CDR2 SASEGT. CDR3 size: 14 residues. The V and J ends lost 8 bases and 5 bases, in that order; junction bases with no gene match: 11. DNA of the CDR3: TGTGCCAGCCTGCTCGGACTAGGATGGGAGACCCAGTACTTC. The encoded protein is CASLLGLGWETQYF.

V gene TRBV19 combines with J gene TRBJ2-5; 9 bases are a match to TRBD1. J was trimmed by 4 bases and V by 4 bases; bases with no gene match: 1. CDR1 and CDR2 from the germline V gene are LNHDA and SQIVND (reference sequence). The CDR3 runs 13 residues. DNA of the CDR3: TGTGCCAGTAGTAAGGACAGGGGAGAGACCCAGTACTTC. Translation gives CASSKDRGETQYF.

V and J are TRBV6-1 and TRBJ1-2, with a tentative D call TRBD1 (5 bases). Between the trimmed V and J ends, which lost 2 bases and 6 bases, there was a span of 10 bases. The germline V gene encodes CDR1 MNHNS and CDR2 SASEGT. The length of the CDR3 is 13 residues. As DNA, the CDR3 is TGTGCCAGCAGTGAAAGCAGGGCCAATGGCTACACCTTC. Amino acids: CASSESRANGYTF.

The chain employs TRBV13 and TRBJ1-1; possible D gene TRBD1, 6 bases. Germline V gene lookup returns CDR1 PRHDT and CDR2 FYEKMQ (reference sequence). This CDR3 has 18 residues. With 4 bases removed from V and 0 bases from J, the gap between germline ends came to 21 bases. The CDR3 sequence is CASSSDRTAWNMNTEAFF. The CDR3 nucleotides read TGTGCCAGCAGCTCCGACAGGACTGCCTGGAACATGAACACTGAAGCTTTCTTT.

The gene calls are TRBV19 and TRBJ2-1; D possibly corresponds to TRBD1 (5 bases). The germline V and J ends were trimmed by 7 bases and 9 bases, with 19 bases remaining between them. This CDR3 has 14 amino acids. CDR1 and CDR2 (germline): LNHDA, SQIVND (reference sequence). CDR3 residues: CASNDRALYGEQFF. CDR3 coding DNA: TGTGCCAGTAATGACAGAGCCCTTTATGGTGAGCAGTTCTTC.

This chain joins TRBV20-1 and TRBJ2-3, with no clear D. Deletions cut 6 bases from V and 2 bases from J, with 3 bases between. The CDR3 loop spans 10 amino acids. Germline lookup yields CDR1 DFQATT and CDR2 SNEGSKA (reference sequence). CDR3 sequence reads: CSASTDTQYF. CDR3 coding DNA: TGCAGTGCCTCCACAGATACGCAGTATTTT.

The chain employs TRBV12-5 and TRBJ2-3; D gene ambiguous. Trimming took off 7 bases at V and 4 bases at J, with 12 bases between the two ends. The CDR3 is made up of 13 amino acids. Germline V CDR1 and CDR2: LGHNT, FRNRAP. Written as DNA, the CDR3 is TGTGCTAGTGCCCTTTTTGGCCCAGATACGCAGTATTTT. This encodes CASALFGPDTQYF.

The CDR3 spells CSVDPGQGALEQYF. The CDR3 DNA is TGCAGCGTTGATCCGGGACAGGGGGCCCTCGAGCAGTACTTC. This chain links TRBV29-1 with TRBJ2-7; 12 bases align to TRBD1. From germline, CDR1 is SQVTM and CDR2 ANQGSEA. V gave up 3 bases and J gave up 6 bases; unmatched junction bases: 6. This CDR3 has 14 amino acids.

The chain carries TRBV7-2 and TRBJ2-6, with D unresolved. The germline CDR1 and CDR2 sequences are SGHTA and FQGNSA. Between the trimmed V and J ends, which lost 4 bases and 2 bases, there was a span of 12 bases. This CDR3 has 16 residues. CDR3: CASSSSGSAGANVLTF. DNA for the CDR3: TGTGCCAGCAGCTCGTCAGGTTCTGCTGGGGCCAACGTCCTGACTTTC.

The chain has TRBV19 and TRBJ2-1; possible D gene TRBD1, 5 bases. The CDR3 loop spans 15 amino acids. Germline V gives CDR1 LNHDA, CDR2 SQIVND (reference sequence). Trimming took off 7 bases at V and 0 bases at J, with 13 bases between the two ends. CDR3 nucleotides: TGTGCCAGTATGGGGCCTGTGAGCTCCTACAATGAGCAGTTCTTC. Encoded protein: CASMGPVSSYNEQFF.

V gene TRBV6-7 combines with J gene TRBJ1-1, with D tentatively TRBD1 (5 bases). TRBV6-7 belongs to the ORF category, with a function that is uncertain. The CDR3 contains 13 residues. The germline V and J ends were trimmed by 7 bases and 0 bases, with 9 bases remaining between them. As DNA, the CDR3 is TGTGCCAGCATTCCAGGGATGAACACTGAAGCTTTCTTT. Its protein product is CASIPGMNTEAFF.

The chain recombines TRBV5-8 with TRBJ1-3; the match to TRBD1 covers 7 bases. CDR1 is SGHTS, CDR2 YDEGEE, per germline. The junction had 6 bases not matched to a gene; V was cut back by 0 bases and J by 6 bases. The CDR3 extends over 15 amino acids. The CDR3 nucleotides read TGTGCCAGCAGCTTGGCACAGGGGCAAACAAACACCATATATTTT. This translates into CASSLAQGQTNTIYF.

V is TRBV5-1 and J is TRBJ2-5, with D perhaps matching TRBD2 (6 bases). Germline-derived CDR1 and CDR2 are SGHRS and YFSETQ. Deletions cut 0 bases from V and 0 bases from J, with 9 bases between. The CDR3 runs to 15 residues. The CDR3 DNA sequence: TGCGCCAGCAGCTTGGGGAGGGCGTACCAAGAGACCCAGTACTTC. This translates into CASSLGRAYQETQYF.

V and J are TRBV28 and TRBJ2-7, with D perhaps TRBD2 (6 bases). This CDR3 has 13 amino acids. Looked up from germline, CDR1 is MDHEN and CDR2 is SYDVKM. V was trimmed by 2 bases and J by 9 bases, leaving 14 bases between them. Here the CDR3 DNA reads TGTGCCAGCAGTTTAGATGGGTTGGGGGGGCAGTACTTC. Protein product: CASSLDGLGGQYF.

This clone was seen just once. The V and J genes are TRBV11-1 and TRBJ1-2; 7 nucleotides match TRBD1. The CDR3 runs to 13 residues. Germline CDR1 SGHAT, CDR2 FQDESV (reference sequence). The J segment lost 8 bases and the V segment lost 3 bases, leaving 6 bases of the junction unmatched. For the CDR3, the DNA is TGTGCCAGCAGCTTCGAGGGGGCTGAAGGCTACACCTTC. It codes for CASSFEGAEGYTF.

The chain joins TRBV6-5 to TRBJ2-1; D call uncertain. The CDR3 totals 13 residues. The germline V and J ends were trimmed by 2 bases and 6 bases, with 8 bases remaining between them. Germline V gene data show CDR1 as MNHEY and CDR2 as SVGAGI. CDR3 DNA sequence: TGTGCCAGCAGTTACGTGACTGGCAATGAGCAGTTCTTC. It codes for CASSYVTGNEQFF.

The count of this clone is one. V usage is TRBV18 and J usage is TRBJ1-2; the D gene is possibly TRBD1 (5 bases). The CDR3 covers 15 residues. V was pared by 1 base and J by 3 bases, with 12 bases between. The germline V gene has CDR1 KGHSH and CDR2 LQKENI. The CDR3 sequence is CASSPLGGGDYGYTF. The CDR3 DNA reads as TGTGCCAGCTCACCACTGGGTGGAGGGGACTATGGCTACACCTTC.

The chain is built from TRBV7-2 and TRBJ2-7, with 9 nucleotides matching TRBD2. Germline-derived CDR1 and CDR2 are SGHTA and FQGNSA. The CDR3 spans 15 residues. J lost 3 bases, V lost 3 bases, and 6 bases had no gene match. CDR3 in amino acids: CASSLGLAGFYEQYF. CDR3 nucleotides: TGTGCCAGCAGCTTGGGACTAGCAGGGTTCTACGAGCAGTACTTC. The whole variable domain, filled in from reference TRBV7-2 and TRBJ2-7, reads GAGVSQSPSNKVTEKGKDVELRCDPISGHTALYWYRQSLGQGLEFLIYFQGNSAPDKSGLPSDRFSAERTGGSVSTLTIQRTQQEDSAVYLCASSLGLAGFYEQYFGPGTRLTVT.

CDR3 DNA sequence: TGTGCCAGCACCCGGACAGGGAGCTCCTACGAGCAGTACTTC. This encodes CASTRTGSSYEQYF. The chain is built from TRBV27 and TRBJ2-7; 8 bases are a match to TRBD1. This CDR3 has 14 amino acids. Germline V gene lookup returns CDR1 MNHEY and CDR2 SMNVEV (reference sequence). The ends lost 7 bases at V and 0 bases at J; junction bases unmatched: 5.

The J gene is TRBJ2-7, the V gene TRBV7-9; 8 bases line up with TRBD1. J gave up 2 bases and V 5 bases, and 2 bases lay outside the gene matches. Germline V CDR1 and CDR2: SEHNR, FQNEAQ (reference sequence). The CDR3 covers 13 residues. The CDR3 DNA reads TGTGCCAGCAGCGACAGGGGACCCTACGAGCAGTACTTC. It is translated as CASSDRGPYEQYF.